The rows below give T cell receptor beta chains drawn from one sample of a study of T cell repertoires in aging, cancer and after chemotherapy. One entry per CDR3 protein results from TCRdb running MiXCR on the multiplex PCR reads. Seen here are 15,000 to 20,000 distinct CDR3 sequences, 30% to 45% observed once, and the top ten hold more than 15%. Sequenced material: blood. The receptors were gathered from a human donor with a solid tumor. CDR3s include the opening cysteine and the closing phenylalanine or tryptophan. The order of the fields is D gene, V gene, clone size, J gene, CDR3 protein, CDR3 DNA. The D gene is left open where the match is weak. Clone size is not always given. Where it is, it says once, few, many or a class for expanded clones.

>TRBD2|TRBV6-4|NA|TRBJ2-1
CASRGSGSSYNEQFF
TGTGCCAGCAGAGGGAGCGGGAGCTCCTACAATGAGCAGTTCTTC
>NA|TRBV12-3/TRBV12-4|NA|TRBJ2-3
CASSLGLTTDTQYF
TGTGCCAGCAGTTTAGGGTTAACCACAGATACGCAGTATTTT
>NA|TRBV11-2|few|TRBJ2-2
CASSAGANTGELFF
TGTGCCAGCAGCGCCGGAGCGAACACCGGGGAGCTGTTTTTT
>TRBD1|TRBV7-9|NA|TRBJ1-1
CASSLTGYTEAFF
TGTGCCAGCAGCTTGACAGGGTACACTGAAGCTTTCTTT
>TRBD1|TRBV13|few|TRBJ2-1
CASSQGVAPYNEQFF
TGTGCCAGCAGCCAGGGGGTAGCGCCATACAATGAGCAGTTCTTC
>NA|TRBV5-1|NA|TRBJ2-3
CASSLELGVTQYF
TGCGCCAGCAGCTTGGAATTAGGTGTTACGCAGTATTTT
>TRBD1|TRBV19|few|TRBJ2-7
CASSKDRGNEQYF
TGTGCCAGTAGCAAGGACAGGGGGAATGAGCAGTACTTC
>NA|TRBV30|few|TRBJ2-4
CAWSALLAKNIQYF
TGTGCCTGGAGTGCCCTTCTAGCCAAAAACATTCAGTACTTC
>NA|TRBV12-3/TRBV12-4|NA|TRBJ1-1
CASSFQEMNTEAFF
TGTGCCAGCAGTTTTCAGGAGATGAACACTGAAGCTTTCTTT
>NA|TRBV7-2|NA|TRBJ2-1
CASSFEHNNEQFF
TGTGCCAGCAGCTTTGAACATAACAATGAGCAGTTCTTC
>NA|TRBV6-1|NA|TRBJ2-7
CASSVGGGSEQYF
TGTGCCAGCAGTGTAGGAGGGGGCTCCGAGCAGTACTTC
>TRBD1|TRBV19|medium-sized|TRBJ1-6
CASSMTGGSPLHF
TGTGCCAGTAGTATGACAGGGGGTTCACCCCTCCACTTT
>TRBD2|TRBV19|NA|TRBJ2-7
CASSTRGAGAYEQYF
TGTGCCAGTAGTACCCGGGGAGCGGGGGCTTACGAGCAGTACTTC
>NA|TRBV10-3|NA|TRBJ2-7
CAISESGSSYEQYF
TGTGCCATCAGTGAGTCGGGCAGCTCCTACGAGCAGTACTTC
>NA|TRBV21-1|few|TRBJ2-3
CASSTMRRGARDTDTQYF
TGTGCCAGCAGCACCATGAGGCGGGGGGCCCGAGACACAGATACGCAGTATTTT
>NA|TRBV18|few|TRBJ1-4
CASSPAGNEKLFF
TGTGCCAGCTCACCGGCAGGGAATGAAAAACTGTTTTTT
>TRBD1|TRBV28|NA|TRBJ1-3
CASSSTGSGNTIYF
TGTGCCAGCAGTTCGACAGGGTCTGGAAACACCATATATTTT
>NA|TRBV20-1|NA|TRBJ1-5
CSARDPGALQPQHF
TGCAGTGCTAGAGATCCAGGGGCCCTTCAGCCCCAGCATTTT
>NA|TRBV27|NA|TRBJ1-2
CASSYRGRDGYTF
TGTGCCAGCAGTTACCGGGGGAGGGATGGCTACACCTTC
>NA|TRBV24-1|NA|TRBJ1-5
CATSDLFFFRTGSNQPQHF
TGTGCCACCAGTGATTTGTTTTTTTTTAGAACAGGGTCCAATCAGCCCCAGCATTTT
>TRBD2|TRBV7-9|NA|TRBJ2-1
CASSRGGSYNEQFF
TGTGCCAGCAGTCGGGGGGGGTCCTACAATGAGCAGTTCTTC
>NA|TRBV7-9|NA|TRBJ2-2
CASSAPLGGEPFF
TGTGCCAGCAGCGCCCCCTTAGGCGGGGAGCCGTTTTTT
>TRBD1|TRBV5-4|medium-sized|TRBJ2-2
CASSLVTGVFTGELFF
TGTGCCAGCAGCTTGGTGACAGGGGTATTCACCGGGGAGCTGTTTTTT
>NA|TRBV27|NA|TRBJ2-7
CASRRGATPSSYEQYF
TGTGCCAGCAGACGTGGCGCCACGCCAAGCTCCTACGAGCAGTACTTC
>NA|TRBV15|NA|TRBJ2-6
CATSGASYSGANVLTF
TGTGCCACCAGCGGTGCTAGCTACTCTGGGGCCAACGTCCTGACTTTC
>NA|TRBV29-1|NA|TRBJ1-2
CSVASGGGGYTF
TGCAGCGTTGCTTCGGGGGGAGGCGGCTACACCTTC
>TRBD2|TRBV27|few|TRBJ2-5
CASMGGREETQYF
TGTGCCAGCATGGGCGGGAGGGAAGAGACCCAGTACTTC
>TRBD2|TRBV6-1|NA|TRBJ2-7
CATQGGLAGVRHF
TGTGCCACCCAGGGCGGGCTAGCGGGAGTAAGGCACTTC
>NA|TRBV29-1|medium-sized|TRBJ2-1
CSVEGDYNEQFF
TGCAGCGTTGAGGGGGACTACAATGAGCAGTTCTTC
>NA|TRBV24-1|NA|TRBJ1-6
CATSATGNSPLHF
TGTGCCACCAGTGCGACCGGGAATTCACCCCTCCACTTT
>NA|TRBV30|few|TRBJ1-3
CAWSYDNSGNTIYF
TGTGCCTGGAGTTATGATAACTCTGGAAACACCATATATTTT
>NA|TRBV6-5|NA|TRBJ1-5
CASRAGGGIQPQHF
TGTGCCAGCAGAGCCGGGGGGGGAATTCAGCCCCAGCATTTT
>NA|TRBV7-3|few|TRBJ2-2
CASSFTGTVNTGELFF
TGTGCCAGCAGCTTCACCGGGACGGTGAACACCGGGGAGCTGTTTTTT
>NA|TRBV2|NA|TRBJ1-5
CASTSEGNQPQHF
TGTGCCAGCACCTCGGAGGGCAATCAGCCCCAGCATTTT
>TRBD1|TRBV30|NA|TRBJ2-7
CAWREQGAGEQYF
TGTGCCTGGAGGGAACAGGGGGCAGGGGAGCAGTACTTC
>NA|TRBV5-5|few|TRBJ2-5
CASTEGTPQETQYF
TGTGCCAGCACCGAGGGGACCCCCCAAGAGACCCAGTACTTC
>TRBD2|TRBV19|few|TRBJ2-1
CASSPGTSGSFDEQFF
TGTGCCAGTAGCCCCGGGACTAGCGGGAGTTTCGATGAGCAGTTCTTC
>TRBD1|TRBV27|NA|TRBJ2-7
CASSLPPGQGIHEQYF
TGTGCCAGCAGTTTACCTCCTGGACAGGGGATCCACGAGCAGTACTTC
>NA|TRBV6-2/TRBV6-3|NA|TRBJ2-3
CASLWGDTQYF
TGTGCCAGCTTGTGGGGAGATACGCAGTATTTT
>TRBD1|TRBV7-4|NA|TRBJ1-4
CASSRGQGVGEKLFF
TGTGCCAGCAGCCGAGGACAGGGGGTTGGCGAAAAACTGTTTTTT
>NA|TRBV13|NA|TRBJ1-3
CASSLGGGGNTIYF
TGTGCCAGCAGCTTAGGAGGGGGTGGAAACACCATATATTTT
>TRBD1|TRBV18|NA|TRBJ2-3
CASSDRGPDTQYF
TGTGCCAGTTCAGACAGGGGCCCAGATACGCAGTATTTT
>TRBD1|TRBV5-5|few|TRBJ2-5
CASNFGEGAAQETQYF
TGTGCCAGCAATTTCGGAGAGGGGGCGGCCCAAGAGACCCAGTACTTC
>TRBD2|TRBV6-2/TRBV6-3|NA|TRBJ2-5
CASSRLGSSGRRASETQYF
TGTGCCAGCAGTCGACTCGGGTCTAGCGGGAGAAGGGCCTCAGAGACCCAGTACTTC
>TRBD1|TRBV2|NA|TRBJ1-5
CASSGARSYRGGSNQPQHF
TGTGCCAGCAGTGGGGCCCGCTCCTACAGGGGCGGGAGCAATCAGCCCCAGCATTTT
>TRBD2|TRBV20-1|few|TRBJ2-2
CSARGLASGELFF
TGCAGTGCTAGGGGACTAGCGAGCGGGGAGCTGTTTTTT
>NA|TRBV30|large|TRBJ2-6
CAWSVTAYSGANVLTF
TGTGCCTGGAGTGTGACGGCATACTCTGGGGCCAACGTCCTGACTTTC
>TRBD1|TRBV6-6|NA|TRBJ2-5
CASSKGQGRTQYF
TGTGCCAGCAGTAAGGGACAGGGGCGGACCCAGTACTTC
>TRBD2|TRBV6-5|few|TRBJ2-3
CASSYSGQRGGPGTDTQYF
TGTGCCAGCAGTTACTCTGGGCAGCGGGGGGGCCCCGGCACAGATACGCAGTATTTT
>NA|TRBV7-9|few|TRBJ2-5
CASSLVTGQETQYF
TGTGCCAGCAGCTTAGTAACCGGCCAAGAGACCCAGTACTTC
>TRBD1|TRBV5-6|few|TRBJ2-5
CASSFFLGTGGVGETQYF
TGTGCCAGCAGCTTTTTCCTCGGGACAGGGGGCGTGGGGGAGACCCAGTACTTC
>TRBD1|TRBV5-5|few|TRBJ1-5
CASSATGVSNQPQHF
TGTGCCAGCAGCGCAACAGGGGTGAGCAATCAGCCCCAGCATTTT
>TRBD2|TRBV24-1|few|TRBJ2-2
CATSVVAGDTGELFF
TGTGCCACCAGTGTAGTAGCGGGAGACACCGGGGAGCTGTTTTTT
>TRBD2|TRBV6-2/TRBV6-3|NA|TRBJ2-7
CASTGGTMGNEQYF
TGTGCCAGCACCGGGGGGACTATGGGGAACGAGCAGTACTTC
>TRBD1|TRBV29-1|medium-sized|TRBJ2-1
CSFRQGYNEQFF
TGCAGCTTCCGACAGGGTTACAATGAGCAGTTCTTC
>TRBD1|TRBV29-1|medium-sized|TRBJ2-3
CSVPGQALSTDTQYF
TGCAGCGTCCCCGGACAGGCGCTCAGCACAGATACGCAGTATTTT
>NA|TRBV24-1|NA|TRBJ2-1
CATSLSGSYNEQFF
TGTGCCACCAGTCTTAGCGGTTCCTACAATGAGCAGTTCTTC